Listed below are T cell receptor beta chains from one sample, sequenced in a study of CD8+CD57+ T cells in acquired aplastic anemia. TCRdb independently ran MiXCR on the reads; one entry per CDR3 protein. Here the sample spans 310,000 or so distinct CDR3 sequences, 45% to 65% being singletons. Sequenced input: sorted CD4+, CD8+, or CD8+CD57+ T cells (not recorded which) from PBMCs. The receptors stem from a human donor with aplastic anemia. Both conserved end residues are part of each CDR3. The D gene is left open where the match is weak. A clone size is listed for some rows: how often the clone was seen (once, few, many), or a class if it is expanded.

v_gene: TRBV6-2/TRBV6-3
j_gene: TRBJ2-1
d_gene: TRBD2
abundance: once
CDR3aa: CASSNIGLADNEQFF
CDR3nt: TGTGCCAGCAGCAACATAGGACTAGCTGACAATGAGCAGTTCTTC

v_gene: TRBV7-2
j_gene: TRBJ1-6
d_gene: TRBD1
abundance: many
CDR3aa: CASSWRQGESYNSPLHF
CDR3nt: TGTGCCAGCAGCTGGAGACAGGGCGAATCCTATAATTCACCCCTCCACTTT

v_gene: TRBV10-3
j_gene: TRBJ1-2
d_gene: NA
abundance: NA
CDR3aa: CAISELGAPGYTF
CDR3nt: TGTGCCATCAGTGAGTTGGGGGCTCCTGGCTACACCTTC

v_gene: TRBV9
j_gene: TRBJ1-2
d_gene: NA
abundance: NA
CDR3aa: CASSVSGNYGYTF
CDR3nt: TGTGCCAGCAGCGTATCCGGGAACTATGGCTACACCTTC

v_gene: TRBV29-1
j_gene: TRBJ2-2
d_gene: NA
abundance: NA
CDR3aa: CSFGYGTGELFF
CDR3nt: TGCAGCTTCGGGTACGGGACCGGGGAGCTGTTTTTT

v_gene: TRBV12-3/TRBV12-4
j_gene: TRBJ1-6
d_gene: NA
abundance: NA
CDR3aa: CASSFQGQSNSPLHF
CDR3nt: TGTGCCAGCAGTTTTCAGGGACAAAGTAATTCACCCCTCCACTTT

v_gene: TRBV6-1
j_gene: TRBJ2-5
d_gene: TRBD2
abundance: NA
CDR3aa: CASSSPNSGRVGETQYF
CDR3nt: TGTGCCAGCAGTTCTCCCAATAGCGGGAGGGTAGGGGAGACCCAGTACTTC

v_gene: TRBV20-1
j_gene: TRBJ1-2
d_gene: NA
abundance: NA
CDR3aa: CSAGSGGSNTF
CDR3nt: TGCAGTGCGGGCTCCGGGGGGAGTAACACCTTC

v_gene: TRBV7-2
j_gene: TRBJ1-1
d_gene: NA
abundance: NA
CDR3aa: CASSRRPKDGGTEAFF
CDR3nt: TGTGCCAGCAGCCGCAGGCCTAAGGATGGGGGCACTGAAGCTTTCTTT

v_gene: TRBV5-6
j_gene: TRBJ1-1
d_gene: NA
abundance: NA
CDR3aa: CASSLGSLPEAFF
CDR3nt: TGTGCCAGCAGCTTGGGGAGTCTTCCTGAAGCTTTCTTT

v_gene: TRBV20-1
j_gene: TRBJ1-5
d_gene: TRBD1
abundance: few
CDR3aa: CSASKGTGGTTLQHF
CDR3nt: TGCAGTGCTAGTAAGGGGACAGGGGGAACCACGCTCCAGCATTTT

v_gene: TRBV5-1
j_gene: TRBJ1-2
d_gene: NA
abundance: NA
CDR3aa: CASSGRGNGGYTF
CDR3nt: TGTGCCAGCAGCGGGAGGGGAAACGGCGGCTACACCTTC

v_gene: TRBV20-1
j_gene: TRBJ2-7
d_gene: NA
abundance: NA
CDR3aa: CSALADYEQYF
CDR3nt: TGCAGTGCATTAGCAGACTACGAGCAGTACTTC

v_gene: TRBV20-1
j_gene: TRBJ1-2
d_gene: NA
abundance: NA
CDR3aa: CSASQTQDYYGYTF
CDR3nt: TGCAGTGCTAGCCAGACGCAGGACTATTATGGCTACACCTTC

v_gene: TRBV7-9
j_gene: TRBJ2-6
d_gene: NA
abundance: NA
CDR3aa: CASSLANRANVLTF
CDR3nt: TGTGCCAGCAGCTTAGCAAATCGGGCCAACGTCCTGACTTTC

v_gene: TRBV19
j_gene: TRBJ2-3
d_gene: NA
abundance: NA
CDR3aa: CASSSGTQVEGTDTQYF
CDR3nt: TGTGCCAGTAGTAGCGGGACACAAGTGGAAGGTACAGATACGCAGTATTTT

v_gene: TRBV15
j_gene: TRBJ2-2
d_gene: TRBD1
abundance: NA
CDR3aa: CATSSRDRNAGELFF
CDR3nt: TGTGCCACCAGCAGCCGGGACAGGAATGCCGGGGAGCTGTTTTTT

v_gene: TRBV24-1
j_gene: TRBJ2-2
d_gene: TRBD1
abundance: NA
CDR3aa: CATSDRPTGGHLRHTGELFF
CDR3nt: TGTGCCACCAGTGATAGGCCGACAGGGGGCCATCTAAGACACACCGGGGAGCTGTTTTTT

v_gene: TRBV5-5
j_gene: TRBJ2-7
d_gene: NA
abundance: NA
CDR3aa: CASRGPGGRSHEQYF
CDR3nt: TGTGCCAGCAGGGGACCCGGGGGCAGGAGCCACGAGCAGTACTTC

v_gene: TRBV15
j_gene: TRBJ2-7
d_gene: NA
abundance: NA
CDR3aa: CATSRVRPDITYEQYF
CDR3nt: TGTGCCACCAGCAGAGTGCGTCCGGATATTACCTACGAGCAGTACTTC

v_gene: TRBV6-5
j_gene: TRBJ2-2
d_gene: TRBD2
abundance: many
CDR3aa: CASSRILAGGPGELFF
CDR3nt: TGTGCCAGCAGCCGCATACTAGCGGGAGGGCCCGGGGAGCTGTTTTTT

v_gene: TRBV4-2
j_gene: TRBJ1-5
d_gene: NA
abundance: NA
CDR3aa: CASSQDDSDQPQHF
CDR3nt: TGTGCCAGCAGCCAAGATGACAGCGATCAGCCCCAGCATTTT

v_gene: TRBV7-8
j_gene: TRBJ1-3
d_gene: TRBD1
abundance: NA
CDR3aa: CASSVPGQVSGNTIYF
CDR3nt: TGTGCCAGCAGCGTCCCGGGACAGGTCTCTGGAAACACCATATATTTT

v_gene: TRBV27
j_gene: TRBJ1-5
d_gene: TRBD1
abundance: NA
CDR3aa: CASSLSGPSYRGPPNQPQHF
CDR3nt: TGTGCCAGCAGTTTATCAGGTCCCTCATACAGGGGTCCCCCCAATCAGCCCCAGCATTTT

v_gene: TRBV25-1
j_gene: TRBJ2-3
d_gene: TRBD2
abundance: NA
CDR3aa: CASNWRETDTQYF
CDR3nt: TGTGCCAGCAATTGGCGGGAGACAGATACGCAGTATTTT

v_gene: TRBV6-6
j_gene: TRBJ2-7
d_gene: TRBD2
abundance: many
CDR3aa: CASRTSGAYEQYF
CDR3nt: TGTGCCAGCAGGACTAGCGGAGCCTACGAGCAGTACTTC

v_gene: TRBV10-2
j_gene: TRBJ1-1
d_gene: NA
abundance: NA
CDR3aa: CASSEVQRERAFF
CDR3nt: TGCGCCAGCAGTGAAGTACAGAGAGAACGGGCTTTCTTT

v_gene: TRBV10-3
j_gene: TRBJ1-6
d_gene: TRBD1
abundance: once
CDR3aa: CAISESTGLSSYNSPLHF
CDR3nt: TGTGCCATCAGTGAGTCGACAGGGCTGAGCTCCTATAATTCACCCCTCCACTTT

v_gene: TRBV7-2
j_gene: TRBJ2-7
d_gene: NA
abundance: NA
CDR3aa: CASSQTTMSNYEQYF
CDR3nt: TGCGCCAGCAGCCAAACTACCATGAGTAATTACGAGCAGTACTTC

v_gene: TRBV2
j_gene: TRBJ2-3
d_gene: NA
abundance: many
CDR3aa: CASSVTDTQYF
CDR3nt: TGTGCCAGCAGTGTCACAGATACGCAGTATTTT

v_gene: TRBV6-1
j_gene: TRBJ1-1
d_gene: NA
abundance: NA
CDR3aa: CASSSEAYTEAFF
CDR3nt: TGTGCCAGCAGTTCAGAGGCTTACACTGAAGCTTTCTTT

v_gene: TRBV12-3/TRBV12-4
j_gene: TRBJ1-2
d_gene: NA
abundance: once
CDR3aa: CASSLLTGISYTF
CDR3nt: TGTGCCAGCAGTTTACTGACCGGGATAAGCTACACCTTC

v_gene: TRBV7-8
j_gene: TRBJ2-7
d_gene: NA
abundance: few
CDR3aa: CASSLKTGYEQYF
CDR3nt: TGTGCCAGCAGCCTAAAAACAGGGTACGAGCAGTACTTC

v_gene: TRBV7-2
j_gene: TRBJ1-3
d_gene: TRBD1
abundance: once
CDR3aa: CASSVDRWNTIYF
CDR3nt: TGTGCCAGCAGCGTGGACAGGTGGAACACCATATATTTT

v_gene: TRBV24-1
j_gene: TRBJ2-1
d_gene: TRBD2
abundance: NA
CDR3aa: CATSVREAGLAPNEQFF
CDR3nt: TGTGCCACCAGTGTAAGAGAGGCGGGACTAGCCCCCAATGAGCAGTTCTTC

v_gene: TRBV7-2
j_gene: TRBJ1-2
d_gene: NA
abundance: NA
CDR3aa: CASSITTF
CDR3nt: TGTGCCAGCAGCATAACTACGTTC

v_gene: TRBV10-3
j_gene: TRBJ2-1
d_gene: TRBD1
abundance: few
CDR3aa: CAISADVRGTGYEQFF
CDR3nt: TGTGCCATCAGTGCCGACGTCCGGGGGACAGGGTATGAGCAGTTCTTC

v_gene: TRBV5-1
j_gene: TRBJ2-3
d_gene: TRBD1
abundance: NA
CDR3aa: CASSLSTGVEYTQYF
CDR3nt: TGCGCCAGCAGCTTGTCGACAGGGGTAGAATATACGCAGTATTTT

v_gene: TRBV15
j_gene: TRBJ2-5
d_gene: TRBD2
abundance: NA
CDR3aa: CATSRGGTSGGAGETQYF
CDR3nt: TGTGCCACCAGCAGAGGTGGGACTAGCGGGGGGGCCGGGGAGACCCAGTACTTC

v_gene: TRBV12-3/TRBV12-4
j_gene: TRBJ1-1
d_gene: NA
abundance: NA
CDR3aa: CAGSYRGADTEAFF
CDR3nt: TGTGCCGGCAGTTACCGGGGGGCGGACACTGAAGCTTTCTTT

v_gene: TRBV24-1
j_gene: TRBJ2-3
d_gene: NA
abundance: NA
CDR3aa: CATSDSRVADTQYF
CDR3nt: TGTGCCACCAGTGATTCCAGGGTAGCAGATACGCAGTATTTT

v_gene: TRBV7-3
j_gene: TRBJ2-5
d_gene: NA
abundance: NA
CDR3aa: CASSGSETQYF
CDR3nt: TGTGCCAGCAGCGGTAGCGAGACCCAGTACTTC

v_gene: TRBV13
j_gene: TRBJ2-4
d_gene: NA
abundance: many
CDR3aa: CASSFVGAKNIQYF
CDR3nt: TGTGCCAGCAGCTTCGTGGGGGCCAAAAACATTCAGTACTTC

v_gene: TRBV25-1
j_gene: TRBJ1-2
d_gene: NA
abundance: NA
CDR3aa: CASSQQAAYREHGYTF
CDR3nt: TGTGCCAGCAGCCAACAAGCCGCCTACAGGGAGCACGGCTACACCTTC

v_gene: TRBV7-9
j_gene: TRBJ2-2
d_gene: NA
abundance: NA
CDR3aa: CASSPRVASYTGELFF
CDR3nt: TGTGCCAGCAGCCCCCGAGTGGCGTCTTACACCGGGGAGCTGTTTTTT

v_gene: TRBV7-2
j_gene: TRBJ2-7
d_gene: NA
abundance: NA
CDR3aa: CASKQGGPYEQYF
CDR3nt: TGTGCCAGTAAGCAGGGTGGACCATACGAGCAGTACTTC

v_gene: TRBV12-3/TRBV12-4
j_gene: TRBJ2-5
d_gene: NA
abundance: many
CDR3aa: CASSSQGRETQYF
CDR3nt: TGTGCCAGCAGTTCACAGGGTCGAGAGACCCAGTACTTC

v_gene: TRBV7-8
j_gene: TRBJ2-5
d_gene: NA
abundance: NA
CDR3aa: CASSLSGVLETQYF
CDR3nt: TGTGCCAGCAGCTTATCTGGGGTATTGGAGACCCAGTACTTC

v_gene: TRBV10-1
j_gene: TRBJ2-1
d_gene: NA
abundance: NA
CDR3aa: CASSHPTSGNEQFF
CDR3nt: TGCGCCAGCAGCCACCCGACTAGTGGCAATGAGCAGTTCTTC

v_gene: TRBV29-1
j_gene: TRBJ2-1
d_gene: NA
abundance: NA
CDR3aa: CSVASLSYNEQFF
CDR3nt: TGCAGCGTTGCCTCGCTCTCCTACAATGAGCAGTTCTTC

v_gene: TRBV25-1
j_gene: TRBJ2-1
d_gene: TRBD1
abundance: NA
CDR3aa: CASSASGQVVWNEQFF
CDR3nt: TGTGCCAGCAGTGCTTCGGGACAGGTCGTATGGAATGAGCAGTTCTTC

v_gene: TRBV19
j_gene: TRBJ1-6
d_gene: TRBD1
abundance: many
CDR3aa: CASSPDRAYNSPLHF
CDR3nt: TGTGCCAGTAGTCCGGACAGGGCGTATAATTCACCCCTCCACTTT

v_gene: TRBV5-8
j_gene: TRBJ2-7
d_gene: NA
abundance: NA
CDR3aa: CASSLAQVSYEQYF
CDR3nt: TGTGCCAGCAGCTTGGCCCAGGTCTCCTACGAGCAGTACTTC

v_gene: TRBV20-1
j_gene: TRBJ2-3
d_gene: NA
abundance: NA
CDR3aa: CSAGGRTGEGTDTQYF
CDR3nt: TGCAGTGCTGGGGGACGTACTGGAGAGGGCACAGATACGCAGTATTTT

v_gene: TRBV5-1
j_gene: TRBJ1-4
d_gene: TRBD1
abundance: NA
CDR3aa: CASSLGTGGEKLFF
CDR3nt: TGCGCCAGCAGCTTGGGGACAGGGGGTGAAAAACTGTTTTTT